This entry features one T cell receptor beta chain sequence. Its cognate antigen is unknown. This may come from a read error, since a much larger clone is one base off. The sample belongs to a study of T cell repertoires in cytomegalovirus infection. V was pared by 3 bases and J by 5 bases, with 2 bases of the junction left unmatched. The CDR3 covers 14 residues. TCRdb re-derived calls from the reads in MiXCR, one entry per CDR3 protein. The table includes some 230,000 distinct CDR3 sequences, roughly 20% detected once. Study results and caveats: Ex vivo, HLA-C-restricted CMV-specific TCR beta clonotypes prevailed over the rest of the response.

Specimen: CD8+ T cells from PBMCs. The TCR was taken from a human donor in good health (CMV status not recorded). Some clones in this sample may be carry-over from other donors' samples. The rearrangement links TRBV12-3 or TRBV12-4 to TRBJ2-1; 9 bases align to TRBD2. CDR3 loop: CASSFGTSNNEQFF. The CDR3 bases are TGTGCCAGCAGTTTCGGGACTAGCAACAATGAGCAGTTCTTC.